This T cell receptor (beta chain) originates from a study of cytomegalovirus exposure and HLA in healthy donors. 60 Vbeta and 13 Jbeta primers were used in PCR. Method: immunoSEQ multiplex PCR; TCRdb's copy keeps in-frame clones and lacks some. Of some 190,000 clones in the sample, around 86% were seen once. The CDR3 consists of 15 residues. Germline values: CDR1 SGHDT, CDR2 YYEEEE. Trimming left V 5 bases short and J 3 bases short, with 17 bases between. The sequence came from a woman between 18 and 29 years old in good health and CMV-seronegative. This rearrangement joins TRBV5-6 to TRBJ1-1, with D possibly TRBD1 on 5 matching bases. The sample taken for sequencing was PBMCs. The CDR3 protein is CASSLGLGAHTEAFF. In DNA, the CDR3 is TGTGCCAGCAGTCTGGGGTTAGGGGCTCACACTGAAGCTTTCTTT.